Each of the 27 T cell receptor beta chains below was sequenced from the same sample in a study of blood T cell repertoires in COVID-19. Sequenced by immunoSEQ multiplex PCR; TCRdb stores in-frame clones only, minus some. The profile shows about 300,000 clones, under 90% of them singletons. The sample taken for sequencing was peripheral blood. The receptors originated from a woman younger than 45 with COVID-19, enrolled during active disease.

CDR3 DNA: TGTGCCAGCAGTGGGACAGGGGAGACTAATTCACCCCTCCACTTT. It is translated as CASSGTGETNSPLHF. The chain carries TRBV27 and TRBJ1-6; 10 positions match TRBD1. Germline CDR1 reads MNHEY; CDR2 reads SMNVEV (reference sequence). The CDR3 has 15 amino acids. The V segment lost 5 bases and the J segment 6 bases; nucleotides outside the gene matches: 4.

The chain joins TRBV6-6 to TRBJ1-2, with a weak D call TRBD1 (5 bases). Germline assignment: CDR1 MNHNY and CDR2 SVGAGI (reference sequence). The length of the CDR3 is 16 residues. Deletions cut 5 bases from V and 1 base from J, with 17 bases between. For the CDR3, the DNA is TGTGCCAGCAGTACCTACACGGGGGGGAATAACTATGGCTACACCTTC. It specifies CASSTYTGGNNYGYTF.

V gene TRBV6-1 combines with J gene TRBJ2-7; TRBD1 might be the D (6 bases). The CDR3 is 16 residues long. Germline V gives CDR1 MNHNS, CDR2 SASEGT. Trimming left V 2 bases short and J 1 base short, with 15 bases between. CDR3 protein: CASSEKTGWSSYEQYV. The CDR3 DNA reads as TGTGCCAGCAGTGAAAAGACAGGTTGGAGTTCCTACGAGCAGTACGTC.

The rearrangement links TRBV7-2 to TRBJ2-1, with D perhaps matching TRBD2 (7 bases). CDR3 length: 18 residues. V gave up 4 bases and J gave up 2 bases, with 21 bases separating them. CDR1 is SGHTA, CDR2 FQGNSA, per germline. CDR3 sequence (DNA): TGTGCCAGCAGCTCTCGAACCCTGGGGAGGGGGACCTACAATGAGCAGTTCTTC. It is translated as CASSSRTLGRGTYNEQFF.

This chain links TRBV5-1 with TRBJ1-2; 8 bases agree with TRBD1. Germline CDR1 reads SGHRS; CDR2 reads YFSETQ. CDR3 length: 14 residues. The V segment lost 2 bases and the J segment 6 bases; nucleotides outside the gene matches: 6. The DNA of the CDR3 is TGCGCCAGCAGCTTATACAGGGGGGGAGATGGCTACACCTTC. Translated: CASSLYRGGDGYTF.

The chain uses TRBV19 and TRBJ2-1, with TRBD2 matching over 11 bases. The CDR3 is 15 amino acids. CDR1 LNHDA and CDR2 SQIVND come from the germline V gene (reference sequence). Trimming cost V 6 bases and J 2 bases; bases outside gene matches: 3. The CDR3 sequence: CASRLAGGTYNEQFF. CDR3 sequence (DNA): TGTGCCAGTAGGTTAGCGGGGGGGACCTACAATGAGCAGTTCTTC.

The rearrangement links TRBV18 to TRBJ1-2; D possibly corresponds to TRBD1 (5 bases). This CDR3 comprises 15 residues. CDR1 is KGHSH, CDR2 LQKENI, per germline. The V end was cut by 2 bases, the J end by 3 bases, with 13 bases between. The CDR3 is CASSPSGGSHYGYTF. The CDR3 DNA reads TGTGCCAGCTCACCATCCGGGGGGTCCCACTATGGCTACACCTTC.

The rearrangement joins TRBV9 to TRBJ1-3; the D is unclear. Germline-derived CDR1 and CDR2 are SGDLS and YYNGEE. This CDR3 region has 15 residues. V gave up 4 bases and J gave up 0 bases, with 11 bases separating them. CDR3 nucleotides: TGTGCCAGCAGCTCAGGCAGGATCTCTGGAAACACCATATATTTT. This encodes CASSSGRISGNTIYF.

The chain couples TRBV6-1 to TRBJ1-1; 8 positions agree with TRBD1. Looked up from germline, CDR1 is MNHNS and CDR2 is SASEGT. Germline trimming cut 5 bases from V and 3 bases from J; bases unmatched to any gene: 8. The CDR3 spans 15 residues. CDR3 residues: CASSSRGQRDTEAFF. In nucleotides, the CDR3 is TGTGCCAGCAGTTCCAGGGGGCAGAGGGACACTGAAGCTTTCTTT.

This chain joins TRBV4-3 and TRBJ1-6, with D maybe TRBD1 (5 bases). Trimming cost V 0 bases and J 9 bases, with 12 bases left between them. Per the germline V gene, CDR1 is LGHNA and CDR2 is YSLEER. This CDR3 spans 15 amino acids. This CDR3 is CASSQDHMGGSPLHF. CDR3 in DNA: TGCGCCAGCAGCCAAGATCATATGGGGGGTTCACCCCTCCACTTT.

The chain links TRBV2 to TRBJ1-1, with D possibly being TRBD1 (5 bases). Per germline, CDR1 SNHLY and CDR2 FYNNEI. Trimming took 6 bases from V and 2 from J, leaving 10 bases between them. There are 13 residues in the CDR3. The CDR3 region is CASSLTVNTEAFF. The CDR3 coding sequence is TGTGCCAGCAGCCTGACAGTCAACACTGAAGCTTTCTTT.

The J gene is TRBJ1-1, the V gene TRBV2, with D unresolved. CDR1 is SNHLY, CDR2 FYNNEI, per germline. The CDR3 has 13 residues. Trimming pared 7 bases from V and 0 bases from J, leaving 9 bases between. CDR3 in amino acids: CASNLRLNTEAFF. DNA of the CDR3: TGTGCCAGCAACCTCAGGTTGAACACTGAAGCTTTCTTT.

This CDR3 reads CATTHGRQSTGELFF. CDR3 in DNA: TGTGCCACCACTCACGGGAGACAAAGCACCGGGGAGCTGTTTTTT. This chain uses TRBV24-1 with TRBJ2-2, with D perhaps matching TRBD2 (6 bases). CDR1 and CDR2 (germline): KGHDR, SFDVKD. V lost 8 bases and J 4 bases, leaving 16 bases between the germline ends. This CDR3 contains 15 residues.

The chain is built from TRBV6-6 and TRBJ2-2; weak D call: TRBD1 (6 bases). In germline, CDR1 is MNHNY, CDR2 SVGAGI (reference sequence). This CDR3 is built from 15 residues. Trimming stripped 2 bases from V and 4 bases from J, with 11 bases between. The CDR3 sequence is CASSYAGVATGELFF. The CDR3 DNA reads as TGTGCCAGCAGTTACGCAGGGGTCGCCACCGGGGAGCTGTTTTTT.

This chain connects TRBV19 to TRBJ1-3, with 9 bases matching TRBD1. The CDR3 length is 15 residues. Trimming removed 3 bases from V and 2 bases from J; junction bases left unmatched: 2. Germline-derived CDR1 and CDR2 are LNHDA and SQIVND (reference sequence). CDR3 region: CASSIRQGAGNTIYF. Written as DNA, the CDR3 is TGTGCCAGTAGTATTAGACAGGGGGCTGGAAACACCATATATTTT. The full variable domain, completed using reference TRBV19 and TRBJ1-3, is DGGITQSPKYLFRKEGQNVTLSCEQNLNHDAMYWYRQDPGQGLRLIYYSQIVNDFQKGDIAEGYSVSREKKESFPLTVTSAQKNPTAFYLCASSIRQGAGNTIYFGEGSWLTVV.

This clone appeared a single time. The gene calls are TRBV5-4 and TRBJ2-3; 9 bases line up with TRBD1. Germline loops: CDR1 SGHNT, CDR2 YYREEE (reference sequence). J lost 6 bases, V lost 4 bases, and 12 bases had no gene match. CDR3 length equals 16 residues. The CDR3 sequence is CASSSPGQGGPDTQYF. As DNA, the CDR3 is TGTGCCAGCAGCAGTCCGGGACAGGGAGGTCCGGATACGCAGTATTTT.

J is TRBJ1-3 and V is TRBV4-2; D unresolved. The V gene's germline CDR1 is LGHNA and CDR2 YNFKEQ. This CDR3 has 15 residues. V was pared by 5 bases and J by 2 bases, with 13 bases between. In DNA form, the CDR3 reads TGTGCCAGCAGCATGTTCCGTGGGCCTGGAAACACCATATATTTT. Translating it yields CASSMFRGPGNTIYF.

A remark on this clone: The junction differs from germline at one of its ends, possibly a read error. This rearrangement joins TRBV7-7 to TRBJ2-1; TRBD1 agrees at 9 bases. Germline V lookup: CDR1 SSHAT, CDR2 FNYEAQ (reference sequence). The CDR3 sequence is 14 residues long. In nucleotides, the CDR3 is TGTGCTAGCAGCTCGGGACAGGGAGGCAATGAGCAGTTCTTC. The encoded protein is CASSSGQGGNEQFF.

CDR3 sequence (DNA): TGTGCCAGCAGAGGGACAGGCGACACTGAAGCTTTCTTT. This sequence encodes CASRGTGDTEAFF. The V call is TRBV6-6, the J call TRBJ1-1, with TRBD1 identical over 8 bases. CDR1 is MNHNY and CDR2 is SVGAGI in the germline V gene (reference sequence). J gave up 3 bases and V 6 bases, and 3 bases lay outside the gene matches. This CDR3 contains 13 residues.

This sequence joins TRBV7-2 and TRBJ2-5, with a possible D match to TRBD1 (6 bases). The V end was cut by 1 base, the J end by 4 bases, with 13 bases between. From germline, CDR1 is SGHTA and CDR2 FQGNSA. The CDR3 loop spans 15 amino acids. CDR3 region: CASSLGAGAGETQYF. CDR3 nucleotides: TGTGCCAGCAGCTTAGGAGCAGGGGCGGGAGAGACCCAGTACTTC.

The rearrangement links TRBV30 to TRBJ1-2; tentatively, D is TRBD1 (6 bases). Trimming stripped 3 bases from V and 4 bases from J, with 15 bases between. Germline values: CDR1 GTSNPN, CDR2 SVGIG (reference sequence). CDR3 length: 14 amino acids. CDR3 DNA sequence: TGTGCCTGGAGAGGAAACAGGGACGGCTATGGCTACACCTTC. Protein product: CAWRGNRDGYGYTF.

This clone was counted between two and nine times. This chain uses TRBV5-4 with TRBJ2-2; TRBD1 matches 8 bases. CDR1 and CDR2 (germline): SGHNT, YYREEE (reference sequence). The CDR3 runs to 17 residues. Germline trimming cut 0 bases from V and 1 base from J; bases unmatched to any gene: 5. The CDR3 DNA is TGTGCCAGCAGCTTGGAAGAAGGACAGGGGAACACCGGGGAGCTGTTTTTT. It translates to CASSLEEGQGNTGELFF.

CDR3 sequence: CASSPGTGNEKLFF. The CDR3 DNA is TGCGCCAGCAGCCCCGGGACAGGGAATGAAAAACTGTTTTTT. This chain joins TRBV5-1 and TRBJ1-4, with 9 bases aligning to TRBD1. Germline V gives CDR1 SGHRS, CDR2 YFSETQ. Unmatched junction bases numbered 3, after V lost 4 bases and J lost 5 bases. This CDR3 is 14 amino acids long.

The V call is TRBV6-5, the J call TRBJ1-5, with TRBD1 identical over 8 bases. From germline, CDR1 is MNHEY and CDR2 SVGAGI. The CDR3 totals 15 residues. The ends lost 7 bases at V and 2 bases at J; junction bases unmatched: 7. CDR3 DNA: TGTGCCAGCACCGAATCAGGGGGCGGCAATCAGCCCCAGCATTTT. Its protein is CASTESGGGNQPQHF.

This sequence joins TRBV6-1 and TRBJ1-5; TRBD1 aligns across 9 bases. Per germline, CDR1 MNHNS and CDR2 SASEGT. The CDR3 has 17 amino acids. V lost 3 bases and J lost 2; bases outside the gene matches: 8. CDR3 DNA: TGTGCCAGCAGTGAGGGACAGGGAATAGTAGGCAATCAGCCCCAGCATTTT. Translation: CASSEGQGIVGNQPQHF.

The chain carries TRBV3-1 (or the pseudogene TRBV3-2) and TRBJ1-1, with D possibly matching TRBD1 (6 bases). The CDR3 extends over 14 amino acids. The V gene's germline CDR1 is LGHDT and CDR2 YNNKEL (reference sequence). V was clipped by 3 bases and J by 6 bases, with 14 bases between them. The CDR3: CASSQQGWDAEAFF. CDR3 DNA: TGTGCCAGCAGCCAGCAGGGGTGGGACGCTGAAGCTTTCTTT.

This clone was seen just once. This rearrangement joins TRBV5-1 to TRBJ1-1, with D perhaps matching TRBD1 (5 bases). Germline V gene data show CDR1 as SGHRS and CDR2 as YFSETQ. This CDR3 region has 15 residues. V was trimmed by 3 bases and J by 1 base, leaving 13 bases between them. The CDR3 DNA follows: TGCGCCAGCAGCTCCGACAGCCTGACGAACACTGAAGCTTTCTTT. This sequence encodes CASSSDSLTNTEAFF.